Listed here are 23 T cell receptor beta chains from one sample, sequenced in a study of T cell changes during pregnancy in multiple sclerosis. Libraries were prepared by immunoSEQ multiplex PCR; TCRdb keeps only in-frame clonotypes and omits some of them. The table includes some 68,000 clones, about 92% detected once. Sequenced material: peripheral blood, taken in the second trimester of pregnancy. These TCRs come from a female donor in good health, enrolled as a control in a pregnancy study.

For the CDR3, the DNA is TGTGCCAGTAGTATAGATGCGGGAGGGTCCTACAATGAGCAGTTCTTC. It codes for CASSIDAGGSYNEQFF. The chain has TRBV19 and TRBJ2-1, with 9 positions matching TRBD2. V was clipped by 0 bases and J by 1 base; unmatched bases: 1. CDR3 length equals 16 residues. Germline V gives CDR1 LNHDA, CDR2 SQIVND (reference sequence).

Note on this clone: No conserved phenylalanine or tryptophan ends this CDR3, so it is likely a read error. V gene TRBV6-1 combines with J gene TRBJ1-2, with D maybe TRBD1 (6 bases). Per germline, CDR1 MNHNS and CDR2 SASEGT. Trimming removed 4 bases from V and 6 bases from J, with 12 bases in between. This CDR3 contains 13 residues. In DNA, the CDR3 is TGTGCCAGCAGTGTGCAGGGGATGCATGGCTACACCATC. Translated, it gives CASSVQGMHGYTI.

The V and J genes are TRBV19 and TRBJ1-1; weak D call: TRBD1 (5 bases). Trimming stripped 2 bases from V and 1 base from J, with 17 bases between. This CDR3 comprises 17 residues. The germline CDR1 and CDR2 sequences are LNHDA and SQIVND (reference sequence). The CDR3 is CASSIRKDILPNTEAFF. The CDR3 nucleotides read TGTGCCAGTAGTATAAGGAAGGACATTCTCCCGAACACTGAAGCTTTCTTT.

The chain is built from TRBV6-1 and TRBJ2-1, with 12 bases matching TRBD2. CDR3 length: 14 residues. The V gene end was trimmed by 6 bases and the J gene end by 9 bases; junction bases not matched to a gene: 6. Germline CDR1 reads MNHNS; CDR2 reads SASEGT. CDR3 nucleotide sequence: TGTGCCAGCAGGTGGACTAGCGGGGCCGCTGAGCAGTTCTTC. Translating it yields CASRWTSGAAEQFF.

The rearrangement links TRBV10-3 to TRBJ2-7, with no clear D. V dropped 0 bases and J dropped 3 bases, with 3 bases sitting between them. This CDR3 has 12 residues. Per germline, CDR1 ENHRY and CDR2 SYGVKD. This CDR3 is CAISESSYEQYF. CDR3 in DNA: TGTGCCATCAGTGAGTCTAGCTACGAGCAGTACTTC.

The V and J genes are TRBV5-1 and TRBJ1-4; the match to TRBD1 covers 10 bases. V was pared by 4 bases and J by 5 bases, with 2 bases of the junction left unmatched. The germline CDR1 and CDR2 sequences are SGHRS and YFSETQ. The CDR3 has 14 residues. The CDR3 sequence: CASSTDRGNEKLFF. The CDR3 nucleotides read TGCGCCAGCAGCACGGACAGGGGGAATGAAAAACTGTTTTTT.

The chain combines TRBV7-2 with TRBJ1-2; no clear D gene. Per the germline V gene, CDR1 is SGHTA and CDR2 is FQGNSA. The CDR3 totals 13 residues. V gave up 2 bases and J gave up 2 bases, with 6 bases separating them. The CDR3 here is CASSLSRNYGYTF. CDR3 DNA: TGTGCCAGCAGCTTATCCAGGAACTATGGCTACACCTTC.

V gene TRBV11-2 combines with J gene TRBJ2-1, with TRBD2 identical over 10 bases. Germline V gives CDR1 SGHAT, CDR2 FQNNGV. The V gene end was trimmed by 4 bases and the J gene end by 4 bases; junction bases not matched to a gene: 13. This CDR3 contains 18 residues. CDR3 coding DNA: TGTGCCAGCAGCTACACGGGCACTAGCGGGATCTCGTACAATGAGCAGTTCTTC. This encodes CASSYTGTSGISYNEQFF.

The chain couples TRBV6-4 to TRBJ2-1; D uncertain. The V gene lost 3 bases and the J gene lost 4 bases, with 7 bases spanning the gap. The germline V gene encodes CDR1 MRHNA and CDR2 SNTAGT. This CDR3 comprises 13 residues. CDR3: CASSEQQYNEQFF. As DNA, the CDR3 is TGTGCCAGCAGTGAACAGCAATACAATGAGCAGTTCTTC.

By sample share, this clone is medium-sized. The same CDR3 also results from other DNA sequences found in this sample. J is TRBJ2-2 and V is TRBV6-4; TRBD2 agrees at 7 bases. This CDR3 is 14 amino acids long. Germline V lookup: CDR1 MRHNA, CDR2 SNTAGT. J was trimmed by 3 bases and V by 2 bases; bases with no gene match: 0. The DNA for the CDR3 is TGTGCCAGCAGTGACGGGAGGGACACCGGGGAGCTGTTTTTT. This gives the protein CASSDGRDTGELFF.

A single count supports this clone. The rearrangement links TRBV7-6 to TRBJ2-1; 11 bases agree with TRBD2. V was clipped by 3 bases and J by 5 bases; unmatched bases: 3. The CDR3 length is 15 residues. The germline V gene has CDR1 SGHVS and CDR2 FNYEAQ. This CDR3 is CASSFSGGANNEQFF. The CDR3 DNA is TGTGCCAGCAGCTTTAGCGGGGGGGCCAACAATGAGCAGTTCTTC.

The CDR3 spells CASSPPVANYGYTF. The DNA of the CDR3 is TGTGCCAGCTCACCCCCCGTGGCCAACTATGGCTACACCTTC. This chain connects TRBV18 to TRBJ1-2; D gene unclear. This CDR3 has 14 amino acids. Trimming removed 3 bases from V and 2 bases from J, with 10 bases in between. In germline, CDR1 is KGHSH, CDR2 LQKENI.

The J gene is TRBJ2-1, the V gene TRBV5-4; 11 bases map to TRBD2. CDR1 is SGHNT and CDR2 is YYREEE in the germline V gene (reference sequence). With 4 bases clipped from V and 4 bases from J, the junction kept 7 bases outside the gene matches. The CDR3 loop spans 16 amino acids. CDR3 amino acids: CASSTGTSGVYNEQFF. The CDR3 region has the DNA TGTGCCAGCAGCACGGGGACTAGCGGCGTTTACAATGAGCAGTTCTTC.

The J gene is TRBJ2-4, the V gene TRBV5-1, with D possibly TRBD1 on 6 matching bases. CDR1 is SGHRS and CDR2 is YFSETQ in the germline V gene. The CDR3 covers 12 residues. V was pared by 3 bases and J by 7 bases, with 8 bases between. This chain's CDR3 is CASSSDSNIQYF. The DNA for the CDR3 is TGCGCCAGCAGCTCGGACAGTAACATTCAGTACTTC. Full variable domain (remainder filled in from reference TRBV5-1 and TRBJ2-4): KAGVTQTPRYLIKTRGQQVTLSCSPISGHRSVSWYQQTPGQGLQFLFEYFSETQRNKGNFPGRFSGRQFSNSRSEMNVSTLELGDSALYLCASSSDSNIQYFGAGTRLSVL.

This clone appeared a single time. The rearrangement links TRBV5-6 to TRBJ2-5, with 9 bases identical to TRBD2. The CDR3 is 15 amino acids. CDR1 and CDR2 from the germline V gene are SGHDT and YYEEEE. Trimming cost V 5 bases and J 5 bases; bases outside gene matches: 10. The CDR3 here is CASSLLREGPETQYF. The DNA for the CDR3 is TGTGCCAGCAGTTTATTGCGGGAGGGCCCTGAGACCCAGTACTTC.

The genes are TRBV30 and TRBJ2-2; 11 nucleotides align to TRBD2. Germline CDR1 is GTSNPN and CDR2 is SVGIG (reference sequence). This CDR3 has 16 amino acids. The V and J ends lost 4 bases and 2 bases, in that order; junction bases with no gene match: 6. The CDR3 reads CAWTRLAGKNTGELFF. The CDR3 nucleotides read TGTGCCTGGACTCGACTAGCGGGGAAAAACACCGGGGAGCTGTTTTTT.

About this clone itself: Other DNA sequences within the sample encode an identical CDR3. The rearrangement uses TRBV6-5 and TRBJ1-5, with 9 nucleotides matching TRBD1. The CDR3 spans 16 residues. V was clipped by 2 bases and J by 7 bases; unmatched bases: 9. Germline CDR1 reads MNHEY; CDR2 reads SVGAGI. CDR3 nucleotide sequence: TGTGCCAGCAGTTACACTTGGACAGGGGTCAACCAGCCCCAGCATTTT. Protein product: CASSYTWTGVNQPQHF.

This sequence joins TRBV10-3 and TRBJ2-1, with 8 positions matching TRBD2. Germline V lookup: CDR1 ENHRY, CDR2 SYGVKD. The CDR3 is made up of 18 amino acids. Trimming at V came to 3 bases and at J to 0 bases, leaving 10 bases not matched to a gene. CDR3 DNA sequence: TGTGCCATCAGTGACCTGGCTAGCGGGCTAAGCTCCTACAATGAGCAGTTCTTC. Encoded protein: CAISDLASGLSSYNEQFF.

The V and J genes are TRBV4-2 and TRBJ2-5; D is possibly TRBD1 (5 bases). The CDR3 covers 15 residues. Trimming removed 0 bases at V and 7 bases at J, with 15 bases between. The germline V gene encodes CDR1 LGHNA and CDR2 YNFKEQ. CDR3: CASSQEQQAHRTQYF. The CDR3 DNA is TGTGCCAGCAGCCAAGAACAACAGGCTCATCGGACCCAGTACTTC.

The gene calls are TRBV7-2 and TRBJ2-2, with 7 bases that match TRBD1. The CDR3 consists of 16 residues. Germline-derived CDR1 and CDR2 are SGHTA and FQGNSA. J gave up 4 bases and V 2 bases, and 7 bases lay outside the gene matches. In DNA form, the CDR3 reads TGTGCCAGCAGCTTAAATAGGGGGCGCATCACCGGGGAGCTGTTTTTT. Protein product: CASSLNRGRITGELFF.

The chain is built from TRBV9 and TRBJ2-3; perhaps TRBD1 as D (6 bases). Germline V CDR1 and CDR2: SGDLS, YYNGEE. The CDR3 loop spans 16 amino acids. V was cut by 0 bases and J by 2 bases, with 13 bases left in between. CDR3 sequence: CASSVGLGAATDTQYF. The CDR3, as DNA: TGTGCCAGCAGCGTAGGCTTGGGGGCAGCCACAGATACGCAGTATTTT.

This clone was seen a single time. The CDR3 loop is CASSQGRGRDSNQPQHF. The CDR3 nucleotides are TGCGCCAGCAGCCAAGGTCGAGGTCGCGATAGCAATCAGCCCCAGCATTTT. V usage is TRBV4-1 and J usage is TRBJ1-5, with no clear D. V gave up 1 base and J gave up 0 bases, with 13 bases separating them. In germline, CDR1 is MGHRA, CDR2 YSYEKL. The CDR3 is made up of 17 amino acids.

This clone showed up just a few times. The chain recombines TRBV30 with TRBJ1-5; D not certain. This CDR3 has 13 residues. Per germline, CDR1 GTSNPN and CDR2 SVGIG (reference sequence). Trimming left V 1 base short and J 1 base short, with 5 bases between. The CDR3 DNA reads TGTGCCTGGAGTGAACAGAGCAATCAGCCCCAGCATTTT. Amino acids: CAWSEQSNQPQHF.